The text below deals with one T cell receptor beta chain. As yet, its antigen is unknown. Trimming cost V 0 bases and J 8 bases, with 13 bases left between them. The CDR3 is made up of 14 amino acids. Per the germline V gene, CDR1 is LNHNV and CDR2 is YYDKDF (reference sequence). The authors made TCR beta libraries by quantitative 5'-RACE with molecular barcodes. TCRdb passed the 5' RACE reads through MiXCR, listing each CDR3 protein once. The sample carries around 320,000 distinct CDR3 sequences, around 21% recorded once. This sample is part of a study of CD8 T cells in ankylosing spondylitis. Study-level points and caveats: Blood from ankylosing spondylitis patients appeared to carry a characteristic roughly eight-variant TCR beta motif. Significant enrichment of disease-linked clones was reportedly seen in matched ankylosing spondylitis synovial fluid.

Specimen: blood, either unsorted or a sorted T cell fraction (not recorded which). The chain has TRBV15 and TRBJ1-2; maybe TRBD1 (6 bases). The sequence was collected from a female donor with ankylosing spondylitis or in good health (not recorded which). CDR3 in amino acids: CATSRDRGAMGYTF. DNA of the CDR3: TGTGCCACCAGCAGAGATAGGGGGGCGATGGGCTACACCTTC.